This is a list of T cell receptor beta chains from one sample in a study of shared clonotypes between healthy human individuals. TCRdb keeps only in-frame clones here, not all; method: immunoSEQ multiplex PCR. The data show about 700,000 clones, about 90% seen once. The sequenced material came from naive CD8+ T cells sorted from blood. Receptors originate from a man aged 30-40 years in good health. Both conserved end residues are part of each CDR3. The order of the fields is J gene, V gene, CDR3 protein.

J gene: TRBJ2-7; V gene: TRBV11-2; CDR3 protein: CASSLGQAGGPHEQYF
J gene: TRBJ2-7; V gene: TRBV28; CDR3 protein: CASSSTSGSGYEQYF
J gene: TRBJ1-1; V gene: TRBV19; CDR3 protein: CASTPGWGLGYTEAFF
J gene: TRBJ2-7; V gene: TRBV15; CDR3 protein: CATSSTQGTYEQYF
J gene: TRBJ2-1; V gene: TRBV6-5; CDR3 protein: CASSSGLAGAEQFF
J gene: TRBJ2-5; V gene: TRBV27; CDR3 protein: CASSGRTGTRETQYF
J gene: TRBJ2-7; V gene: TRBV4-3; CDR3 protein: CASSQGRSGQSYEQYF
J gene: TRBJ1-4; V gene: TRBV7-2; CDR3 protein: CASSPGVVGLREKLFF
J gene: TRBJ1-2; V gene: TRBV28; CDR3 protein: CASSSVVGSFNYGYTF
J gene: TRBJ2-1; V gene: TRBV9; CDR3 protein: CASSVWTSGYNEQFF
J gene: TRBJ2-7; V gene: TRBV6-1; CDR3 protein: CASSEGTRTYEQYF
J gene: TRBJ2-1; V gene: TRBV29-1; CDR3 protein: CSVYGLAGPLYNEQFF
J gene: TRBJ2-6; V gene: TRBV6-1; CDR3 protein: CASSDETGHSAANVLTF
J gene: TRBJ2-7; V gene: TRBV7-9; CDR3 protein: CASSLGGLSSYEQYF
J gene: TRBJ2-3; V gene: TRBV29-1; CDR3 protein: CSLRERDGTDTQYF
J gene: TRBJ2-1; V gene: TRBV5-6; CDR3 protein: CASSSEVSSYNEQFF
J gene: TRBJ1-3; V gene: TRBV7-8; CDR3 protein: CASSLDRSSSGNTIYF
J gene: TRBJ2-3; V gene: TRBV10-2; CDR3 protein: CASTTSGTDTQYF
J gene: TRBJ2-1; V gene: TRBV7-6; CDR3 protein: CASSPEREGQLDEQFF
J gene: TRBJ2-1; V gene: TRBV11-2; CDR3 protein: CASSLWSSGSFGEQFF